This T cell receptor (beta chain) was identified during a study of blood T cell repertoires in COVID-19. About the research overall: COVID-19 samples from acute and convalescent phases originated in the United States, Italy and Spain. T cells, B-cell-depleted T cells, or PBMCs supplied cDNA or gDNA.

V was shortened by 2 bases and J by 0 bases, with 17 bases between the two germline ends. Germline CDR1 is MNHNS and CDR2 is SASEGT. The CDR3 covers 18 residues. Authors' methods: Amplification of reference gene primers was used by the study to estimate nucleated cell counts. This table comes from immunoSEQ multiplex PCR, and its TCRdb copy is limited to in-frame clones, with some not included. V, J and clone size are those of that table, while D and trimming were read from the DNA. The data show roughly 65,000 clones, 79% seen once. The specimen was peripheral blood. The TCR comes from a human donor in a cohort sampled during active COVID-19. V is TRBV6-1 and J is TRBJ1-3; D gene uncertain. The CDR3 DNA sequence: TGTGCCAGCAGTGAATTTGTGGATACAGCTCACTCTGGAAACACCATATATTTT. Translated: CASSEFVDTAHSGNTIYF.